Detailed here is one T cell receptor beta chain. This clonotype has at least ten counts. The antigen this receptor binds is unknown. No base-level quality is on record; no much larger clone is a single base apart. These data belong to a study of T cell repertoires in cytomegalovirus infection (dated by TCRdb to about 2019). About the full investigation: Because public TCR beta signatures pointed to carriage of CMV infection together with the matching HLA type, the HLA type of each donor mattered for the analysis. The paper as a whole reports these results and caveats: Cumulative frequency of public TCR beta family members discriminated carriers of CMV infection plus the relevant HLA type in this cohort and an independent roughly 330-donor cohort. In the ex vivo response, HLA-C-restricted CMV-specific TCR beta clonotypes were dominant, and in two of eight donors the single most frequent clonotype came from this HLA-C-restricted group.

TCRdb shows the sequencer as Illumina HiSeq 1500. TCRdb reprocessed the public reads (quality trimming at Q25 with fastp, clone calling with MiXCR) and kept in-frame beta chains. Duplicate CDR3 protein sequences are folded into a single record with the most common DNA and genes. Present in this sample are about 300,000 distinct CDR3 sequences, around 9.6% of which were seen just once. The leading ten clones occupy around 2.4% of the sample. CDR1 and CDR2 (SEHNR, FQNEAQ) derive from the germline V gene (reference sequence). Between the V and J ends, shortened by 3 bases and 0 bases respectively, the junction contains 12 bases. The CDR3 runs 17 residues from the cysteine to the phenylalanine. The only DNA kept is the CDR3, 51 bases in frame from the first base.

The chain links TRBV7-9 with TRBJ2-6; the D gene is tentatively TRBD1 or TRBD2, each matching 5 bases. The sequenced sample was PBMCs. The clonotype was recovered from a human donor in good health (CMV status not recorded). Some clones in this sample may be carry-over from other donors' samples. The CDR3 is CASSLGDRFSGANVLTF. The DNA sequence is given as TGTGCCAGCAGCTTGGGGGACCGGTTCTCTGGGGCCAACGTCCTGACTTTC.